Given below is one TCR beta chain in context. What it binds is not known. Relapse was seen in all patients after autologous stem cell transplantation, and brentuximab vedotin exposure was variable. The CDR3 runs 17 residues. Profiled with immunoSEQ multiplex PCR; TCRdb holds only in-frame clones, not every one. The table has more than 35,000 clones, almost 90% seen once. The data stem from a study of PD-1 blockade in classical Hodgkin lymphoma. Whole-study context: Patients in the cohort were put on intravenous nivolumab, 3 mg/kg every 2 weeks. General study results and limits: Causes of the repertoire differences remain undefined, possibly disease activity or prior therapy. Similar baseline diversity was found in complete responders and newly diagnosed patients.

The specimen was peripheral blood mononuclear cells (PBMCs), collected before the second cycle of nivolumab. The chain couples TRBV21-1 to TRBJ2-2; the table gives TRBD2 as D, unverified against the DNA. TRBV21-1 is designated a pseudogene. This sequence originates from a human donor with classical Hodgkin lymphoma. CDR3 protein: CASSGHGGLALAGELFF. The CDR3 DNA sequence: TGTGCCAGCAGCGGTCACGGGGGACTAGCGTTGGCCGGGGAGCTGTTTTTT.